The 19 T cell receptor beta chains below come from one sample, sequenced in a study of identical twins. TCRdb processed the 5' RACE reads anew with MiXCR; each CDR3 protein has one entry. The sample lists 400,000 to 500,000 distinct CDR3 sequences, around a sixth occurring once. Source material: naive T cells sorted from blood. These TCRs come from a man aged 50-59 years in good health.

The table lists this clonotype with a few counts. The CDR3 region is CATSRPTGIRGTDTQYF. In DNA, the CDR3 is TGTGCCACCAGCAGACCTACAGGGATCCGAGGCACAGATACGCAGTATTTT. This chain uses TRBV15 with TRBJ2-3; D may be TRBD1 (6 bases). V gave up 2 bases and J gave up 1 base, with 16 bases separating them. The CDR3 extends over 17 amino acids. CDR1 is LNHNV, CDR2 YYDKDF, per germline (reference sequence).

CDR3 DNA sequence: TGTGCCAGCAGCTTATATGGGACAGGGCCCGGGGAGCTGTTTTTT. The encoded protein is CASSLYGTGPGELFF. V usage is TRBV11-2 and J usage is TRBJ2-2; 9 bases agree with TRBD1. V shed 2 bases, J shed 6 bases, and the junction held 4 bases outside the gene matches. Germline values: CDR1 SGHAT, CDR2 FQNNGV. The CDR3 length is 15 residues. Full variable domain (rest looked up from reference TRBV11-2 and TRBJ2-2): EAGVAQSPRYKIIEKRQSVAFWCNPISGHATLYWYQQILGQGPKLLIQFQNNGVVDDSQLPKDRFSAERLKGVDSTLKIQPAKLEDSAVYLCASSLYGTGPGELFFGEGSRLTVL.

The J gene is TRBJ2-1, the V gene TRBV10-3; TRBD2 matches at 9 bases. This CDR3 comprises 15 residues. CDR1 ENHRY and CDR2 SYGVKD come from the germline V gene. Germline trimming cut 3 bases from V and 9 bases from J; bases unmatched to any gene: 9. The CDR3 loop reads CAISDPGTSNGEQFF. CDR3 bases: TGTGCCATCAGTGACCCCGGGACTAGCAATGGTGAGCAGTTCTTC.

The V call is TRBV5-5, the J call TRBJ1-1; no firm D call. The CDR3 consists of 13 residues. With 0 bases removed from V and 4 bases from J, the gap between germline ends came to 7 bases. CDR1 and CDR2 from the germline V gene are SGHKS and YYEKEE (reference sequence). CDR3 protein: CASSLGLTTEAFF. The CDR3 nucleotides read TGTGCCAGCAGCTTGGGGCTCACCACTGAAGCTTTCTTT.

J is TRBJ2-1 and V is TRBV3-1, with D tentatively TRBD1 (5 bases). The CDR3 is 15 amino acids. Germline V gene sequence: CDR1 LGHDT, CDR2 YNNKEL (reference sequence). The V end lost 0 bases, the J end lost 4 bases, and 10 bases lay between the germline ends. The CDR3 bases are TGTGCCAGCAGCCAAGACGGACACCAGTACAATGAGCAGTTCTTC. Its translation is CASSQDGHQYNEQFF.

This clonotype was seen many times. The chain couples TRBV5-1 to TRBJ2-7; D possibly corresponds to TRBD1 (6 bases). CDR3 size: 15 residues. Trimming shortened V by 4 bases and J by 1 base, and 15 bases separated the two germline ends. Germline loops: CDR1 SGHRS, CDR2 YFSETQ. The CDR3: CASSNKGQGSYEQYF. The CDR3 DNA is TGCGCCAGCAGCAATAAAGGGCAGGGGTCCTACGAGCAGTACTTC.

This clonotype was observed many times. For the CDR3, the DNA is TGCGCCAGCAGCTTGGGCGCCAGCCCCCCAGAGACCCAGTACTTC. Translated, it gives CASSLGASPPETQYF. This sequence joins TRBV5-1 and TRBJ2-5; D ambiguous. The germline V gene has CDR1 SGHRS and CDR2 YFSETQ. The CDR3 has 15 amino acids. Between the trimmed V and J ends, which lost 0 bases and 4 bases, there was a span of 13 bases.

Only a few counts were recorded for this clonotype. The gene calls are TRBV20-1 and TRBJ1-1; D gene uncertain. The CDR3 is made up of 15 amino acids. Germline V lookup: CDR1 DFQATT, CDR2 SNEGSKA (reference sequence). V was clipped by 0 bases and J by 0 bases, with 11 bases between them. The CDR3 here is CSAREGSLMNTEAFF. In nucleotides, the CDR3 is TGCAGTGCTAGAGAGGGATCCCTCATGAACACTGAAGCTTTCTTT.

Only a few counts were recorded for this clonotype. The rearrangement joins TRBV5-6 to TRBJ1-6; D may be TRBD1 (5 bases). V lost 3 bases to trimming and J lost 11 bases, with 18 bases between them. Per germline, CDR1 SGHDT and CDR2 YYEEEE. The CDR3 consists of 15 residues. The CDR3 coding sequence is TGTGCCAGCAGCTCGACAGAAGGGGTATCCGCACCCCTCCACTTT. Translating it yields CASSSTEGVSAPLHF.

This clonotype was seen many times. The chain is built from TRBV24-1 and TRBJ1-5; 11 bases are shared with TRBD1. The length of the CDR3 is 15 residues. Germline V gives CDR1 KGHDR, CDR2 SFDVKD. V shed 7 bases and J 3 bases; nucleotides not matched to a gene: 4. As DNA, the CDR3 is TGTGCCACCAGCAAGGGACAGGGGGTCAATCAGCCCCAGCATTTT. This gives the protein CATSKGQGVNQPQHF.

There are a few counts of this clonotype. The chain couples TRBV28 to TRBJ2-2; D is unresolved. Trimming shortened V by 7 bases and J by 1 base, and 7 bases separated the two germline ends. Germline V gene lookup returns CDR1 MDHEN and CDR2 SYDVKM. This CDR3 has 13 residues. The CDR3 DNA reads TGTGCCAGCATTCCCCGGAACACCGGGGAGCTGTTTTTT. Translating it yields CASIPRNTGELFF. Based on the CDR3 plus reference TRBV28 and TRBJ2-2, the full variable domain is DVKVTQSSRYLVKRTGEKVFLECVQDMDHENMFWYRQDPGLGLRLIYFSYDVKMKEKGDIPEGYSVSREKKERFSLILESASTNQTSMYLCASIPRNTGELFFGEGSRLTVL.

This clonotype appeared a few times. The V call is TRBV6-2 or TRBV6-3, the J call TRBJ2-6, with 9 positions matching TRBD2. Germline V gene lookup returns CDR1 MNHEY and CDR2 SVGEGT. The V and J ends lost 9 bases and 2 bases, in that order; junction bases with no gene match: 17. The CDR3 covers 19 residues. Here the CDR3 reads CARVKVLAGRIPGANVLTF. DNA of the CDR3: TGTGCCAGAGTTAAGGTCCTAGCGGGAAGGATTCCTGGGGCCAACGTCCTGACTTTC.

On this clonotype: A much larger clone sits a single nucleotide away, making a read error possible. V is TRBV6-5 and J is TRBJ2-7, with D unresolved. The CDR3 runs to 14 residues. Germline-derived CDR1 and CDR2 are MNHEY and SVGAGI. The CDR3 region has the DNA TGTGCCAGCAGTTACTCAGGCGGCCCCTACGTGCAGTACTTC. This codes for CASSYSGGPYVQYF.

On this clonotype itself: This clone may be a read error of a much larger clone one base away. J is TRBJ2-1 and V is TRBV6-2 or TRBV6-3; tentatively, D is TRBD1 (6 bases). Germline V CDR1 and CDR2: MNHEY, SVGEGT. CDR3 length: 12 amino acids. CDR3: CASSYLRQEPYF. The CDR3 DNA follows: TGTGCCAGCAGTTACCTTCGACAGGAACCCTACTTC.

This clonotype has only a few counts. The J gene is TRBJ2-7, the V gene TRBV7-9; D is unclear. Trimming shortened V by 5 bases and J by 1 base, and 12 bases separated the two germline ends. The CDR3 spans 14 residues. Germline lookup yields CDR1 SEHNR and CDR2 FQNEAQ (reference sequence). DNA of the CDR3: TGTGCCAGCAGCCCGCAACTGCGATCCTACGAGCAGTACTTC. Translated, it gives CASSPQLRSYEQYF. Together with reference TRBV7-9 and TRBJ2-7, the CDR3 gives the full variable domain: DTGVSQNPRHKITKRGQNVTFRCDPISEHNRLYWYRQTLGQGPEFLTYFQNEAQLEKSRLLSDRFSAERPKGSFSTLEIQRTEQGDSAMYLCASSPQLRSYEQYFGPGTRLTVT.

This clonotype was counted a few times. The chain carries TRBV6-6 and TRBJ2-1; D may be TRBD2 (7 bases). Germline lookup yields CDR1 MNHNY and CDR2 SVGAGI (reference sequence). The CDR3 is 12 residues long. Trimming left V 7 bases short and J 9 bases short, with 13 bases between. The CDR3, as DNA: TGTGCCAGCAATAAACGGGGGGCTGAGCAGTTCTTC. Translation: CASNKRGAEQFF.

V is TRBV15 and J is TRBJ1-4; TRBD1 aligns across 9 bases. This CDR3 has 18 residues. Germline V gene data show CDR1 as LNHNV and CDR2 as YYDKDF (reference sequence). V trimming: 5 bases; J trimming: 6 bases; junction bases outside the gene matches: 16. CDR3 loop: CATSLEPSLDRGYEKLFF. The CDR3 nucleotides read TGTGCCACCAGCCTAGAGCCCTCACTGGACAGGGGCTATGAAAAACTGTTTTTT. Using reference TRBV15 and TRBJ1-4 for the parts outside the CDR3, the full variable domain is DAMVIQNPRYQVTQFGKPVTLSCSQTLNHNVMYWYQQKSSQAPKLLFHYYDKDFNNEADTPDNFQSRRPNTSFCFLDIRSPGLGDTAMYLCATSLEPSLDRGYEKLFFGSGTQLSVL.

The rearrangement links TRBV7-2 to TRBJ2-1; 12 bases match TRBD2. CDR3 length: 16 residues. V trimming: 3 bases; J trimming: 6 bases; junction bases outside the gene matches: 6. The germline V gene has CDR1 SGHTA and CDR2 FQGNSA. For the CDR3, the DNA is TGTGCCAGCAGCTTGACTAGCGGGAGCAGGACCAATGAGCAGTTCTTC. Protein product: CASSLTSGSRTNEQFF.

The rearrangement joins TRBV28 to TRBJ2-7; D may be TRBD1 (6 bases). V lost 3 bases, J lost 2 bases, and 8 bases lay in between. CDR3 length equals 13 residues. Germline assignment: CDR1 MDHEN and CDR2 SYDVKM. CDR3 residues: CASSFRGTYEQYF. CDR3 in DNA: TGTGCCAGCAGTTTCAGGGGCACCTACGAGCAGTACTTC.